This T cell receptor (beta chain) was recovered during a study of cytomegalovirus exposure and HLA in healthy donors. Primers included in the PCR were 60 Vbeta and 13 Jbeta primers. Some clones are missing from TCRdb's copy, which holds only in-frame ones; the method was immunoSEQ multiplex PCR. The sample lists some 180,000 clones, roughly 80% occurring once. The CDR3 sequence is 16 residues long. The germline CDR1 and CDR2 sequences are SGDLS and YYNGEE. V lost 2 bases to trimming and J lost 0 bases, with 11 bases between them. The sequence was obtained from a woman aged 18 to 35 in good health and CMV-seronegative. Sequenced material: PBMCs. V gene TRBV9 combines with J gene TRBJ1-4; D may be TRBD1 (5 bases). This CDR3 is CASSVSGTATNEKLFF. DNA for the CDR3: TGTGCCAGCAGCGTCAGCGGGACGGCAACTAATGAAAAACTGTTTTTT.